These T cell receptor beta chains were read from a single sample in a study of shared clonotypes between healthy human individuals. Here immunoSEQ multiplex PCR was the method, and the copy in TCRdb shows in-frame clones only, minus some. The sample holds 2 million to 2.5 million clones, 80% to 95% seen once. The sample was naive CD4+ T cells from PBMCs. These receptors were collected from a man younger than 35 in good health. Some clones in this sample may be carry-over from other donors' samples. Each CDR3 is given with its conserved first and last residue.

V gene | CDR3 protein
TRBV5-8 | CASSLAGAGNTIYF
TRBV5-1 | CASSKTSGRPYNEQFF
TRBV6-1 | CASIPGAGGEKLFF
TRBV6-1 | CASSQAGGPSYEQYF
TRBV19 | CASTTKSYTDTQYF
TRBV5-1 | CASSDATSIEQYF
TRBV6-5 | CASSRTRGYGYTF
TRBV7-3 | CASSLKGQGVTEAFF
TRBV5-1 | CASTSEQGEAGNTIYF
TRBV9 | CASSTFGTGFEKLFF
TRBV7-2 | CASSVDSNQPQHF
TRBV5-3 | CARSLGTGSSYEQYF
TRBV10-3 | CAISESSTRSSYEQYF
TRBV19 | CASSLNGWNEQFF
TRBV5-1 | CASSIPGTSGGTSYNEQFF
TRBV5-4 | CASSDGQDGYTF
TRBV4-1 | CASSRGRGPPTNEKLFF
TRBV11-1 | CASSSGTSGFGGTDTQYF
TRBV28 | CAIQGQGIPGELFF
TRBV28 | CASSSREKETQYF
TRBV28 | CASSYARPNTEAFF
TRBV2 | CASSDGSYSNQPQHF
TRBV5-4 | CASSVLATGTGELFF
TRBV18 | CASSHSNPTNEKLFF
TRBV19 | CASSETDRNYGYTF
TRBV4-1 | CASSHPPGTETQYF
TRBV19 | CASSIDGGSYDEQFF
TRBV9 | CASSTMTYNEQFF
TRBV4-1 | CASSREGQGRNQPQHF
TRBV9 | CASSVEATGWKETQYF
TRBV2 | CASGRTALNTEAFF
TRBV15 | CATSTTPQPNTGELFF
TRBV18 | CASSPQLAGEQYEQYF
TRBV7-3 | CASSFHYEQYF
TRBV6-5 | CASSYWDRGSEAFF
TRBV11-2 | CASSLVAGSSYEQYF
TRBV27 | CASSNSYGYTF
TRBV5-4 | CASSFYFGETYNEQFF
TRBV28 | CASSPPTATGQTDTQYF